The present entry profiles one T cell receptor (beta chain) with its context. No cognate antigen has been identified for it. It has no much larger one-base neighbor in the sample; base qualities were not kept. The entry originates in a study of blood T cell repertoires in COVID-19 (TCRdb year 2020). About the full investigation: Collaborator samples came from the United States, Italy and Spain and covered acute and convalescent phases of COVID-19. The material from the prospective study consisted of cDNA or gDNA derived from T cells, B-cell-depleted T cells, or PBMCs. The dataset comprised deeply sampled blood TCRbeta repertoires from subjects exposed to, actively infected with, or recovered from COVID-19. A freely available public database, intended as a resource for researchers studying the immune response to SARS-CoV-2, is where the repertoires were released. The samples were drawn from two sources: the first 160 participants of the ongoing ImmuneRACE study, and 1,200 or so subjects contributed by 6 global collaborators. Nearly every sample came with metadata listing a de-identified subject ID, COVID-19 status, age in years and sex. Where HLA class I and class II types were available, the types were taken from metadata supplied by the sample provider, not from assay-based typing. Points the paper makes about the study in general: How much clinical and demographic metadata was included differed by source and by participant, and the metadata was provided uncurated.

TCRbeta CDR3 regions were amplified from genomic DNA by means of the immunoSEQ Assay, a bias-controlled multiplex PCR. The published analysis was carried out like this. Within the assay, amplification of reference gene primers was used to estimate how many nucleated cells each sample contained. To quantify the absolute abundance of each unique TCRbeta CDR3 rearrangement, sequence reads were collapsed and filtered. Productive Simpson clonality was computed per sample as the square root of Simpson's diversity index over productive rearrangements. As stored in TCRdb, this immuneACCESS dataset retains in-frame rearrangements with V and J assigned. A fraction of the clones does not appear; measured against another copy, unresolved V genes explain less than half of the discrepancy, and the remainder lacks a known reason. V and J calls plus clone size are reproduced from that table; the DNA served to infer D and trimming. This sample gives 69,000 or so clones in total; around 89% of them show up just once. Of the sample, 5% to 6% falls within the top ten clones.

Collaborating institutions collected whole blood in K2EDTA tubes following their own protocols. For TCRbeta analysis, collaborators shipped samples in one of three forms: frozen whole blood, isolated PBMCs, or DNA extracted from either of those sample types. Trimming leaves V shorter by 5 bases and J shorter by 6 bases, with the junction holding 10 bases beyond the gene matches. The germline V gene (reference sequence) specifies MNHEY as CDR1 and SMNVEV as CDR2. The CDR3 goes from the cysteine to the phenylalanine over 15 residues. Here the CDR3 DNA is all that survives: 45 bases in frame from base 1.

What was sequenced was peripheral blood. The V and J genes are TRBV27 and TRBJ1-5, with 7 middle bases fitting TRBD1. The receptor's source is a man aged 45 to 65 with acute or convalescent COVID-19. The CDR3 protein: CASSGGTQGVQPQHF. The DNA is as follows: TGTGCCAGCAGTGGTGGGACCCAGGGGGTTCAGCCCCAGCATTTT.